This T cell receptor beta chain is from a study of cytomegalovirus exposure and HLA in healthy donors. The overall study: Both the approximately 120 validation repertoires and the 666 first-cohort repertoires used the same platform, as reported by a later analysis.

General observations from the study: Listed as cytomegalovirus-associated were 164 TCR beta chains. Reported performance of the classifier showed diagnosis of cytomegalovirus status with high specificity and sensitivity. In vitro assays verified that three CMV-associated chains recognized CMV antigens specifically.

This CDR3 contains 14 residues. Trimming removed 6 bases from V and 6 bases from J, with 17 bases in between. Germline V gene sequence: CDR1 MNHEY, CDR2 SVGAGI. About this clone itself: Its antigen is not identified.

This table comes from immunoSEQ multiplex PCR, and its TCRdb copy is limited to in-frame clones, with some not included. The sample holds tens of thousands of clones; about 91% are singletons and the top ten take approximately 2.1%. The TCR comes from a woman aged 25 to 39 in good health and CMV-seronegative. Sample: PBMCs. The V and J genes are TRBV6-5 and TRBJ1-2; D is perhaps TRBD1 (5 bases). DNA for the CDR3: TGTGCCAGCAGACGGGGGAACGGGGGGAATGGCTACACCTTC. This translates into CASRRGNGGNGYTF.